This TCR beta chain is from a study of T cell responses to AZD1222 COVID-19 vaccine. This CDR3 has 14 residues. Trimming pared 0 bases from V and 0 bases from J, leaving 6 bases between. The germline V gene has CDR1 SGHDT and CDR2 YYEEEE. About this clone itself: Its antigen is unidentified.

Study-wide results and limits: Increases in Spike-specific TCR breadth and depth were seen after two AZD1222 doses.

TCRdb keeps only in-frame clones here, not all; method: immunoSEQ multiplex PCR. The sample carries around 160,000 clones, around 86% recorded once. Sequenced here: peripheral blood, sampled on day 0 of MenACWY control vaccination. The receptor comes from an adult in good health. V and J are TRBV5-6 and TRBJ1-2, with a possible D match to TRBD1 (5 bases). The DNA of the CDR3 is TGTGCCAGCAGCTTGGGGACATCTAACTATGGCTACACCTTC. Amino acids: CASSLGTSNYGYTF.